This T cell receptor (beta chain) was recovered during a study of T cell responses to AZD1222 COVID-19 vaccine. For the study at large: Second-dose intervals near 4 or 12 weeks were combined. General observations from the study: Only a handful of individuals given AZD1222 were seropositive at baseline. Close to half of spike-specific TCRs reportedly recognize unmutated variant regions. There were mostly white British donors and more females than males, and clonal diversity was possibly underestimated.

TCRdb's copy holds only in-frame clones and misses some; the assay was immunoSEQ multiplex PCR. The table includes under 200,000 clones, around 95% detected once. About this clone: As yet, its antigen is unknown.

This TCR came from an adult in good health. Sequencing used peripheral blood, obtained on day 0 of AZD1222 vaccination.

DNA of the CDR3: TGCGCCAGCAGCAGGACAGAGGGTGGCTACACCTTC. Protein: CASSRTEGGYTF. The rearrangement links TRBV5-1 to TRBJ1-2; TRBD1 is a possible D gene (6 bases). The CDR3 has 12 amino acids. Germline lookup yields CDR1 SGHRS and CDR2 YFSETQ. V lost 4 bases and J 7 bases, leaving 11 bases between the germline ends.